The 14 T cell receptor beta chains in this list originate from one sample, sequenced in a study of PD-L1 blockade in urothelial cancer. Repertoires were generated with immunoSEQ multiplex PCR, while TCRdb's copy carries only in-frame clones and drops some. The sample lists more than 35,000 clones, roughly 82% occurring once. The time point is: peripheral blood 6 weeks after treatment start. The sequencing used PBMCs, collected around atezolizumab (anti-PD-L1) treatment. Receptors were obtained from a man aged 55 to 70 with urothelial cancer.

The chain is built from TRBV11-2 and TRBJ2-1; TRBD2 matches 10 bases. Germline CDR1 SGHAT, CDR2 FQNNGV. The junction had 5 bases not matched to a gene; V was cut back by 1 base and J by 5 bases. CDR3 size: 16 residues. The CDR3 DNA follows: TGTGCCAGCAGCTTAGGGAGCGGGGGGGGTGACAATGAGCAGTTCTTC. This translates into CASSLGSGGGDNEQFF.

This chain uses TRBV7-9 with TRBJ1-2; TRBD1 might be the D (5 bases). The length of the CDR3 is 14 residues. The germline gives CDR1 SEHNR, CDR2 FQNEAQ (reference sequence). Between the trimmed V and J ends, which lost 5 bases and 0 bases, there was a span of 10 bases. The CDR3 is CASSATATNYGYTF. The CDR3 DNA reads as TGTGCCAGCAGCGCGACAGCCACTAACTATGGCTACACCTTC.

This clone was seen only a few times. The chain couples TRBV11-2 to TRBJ1-1, with a weak D call TRBD1 (5 bases). Germline CDR1 and CDR2: SGHAT and FQNNGV. This CDR3 comprises 13 residues. The germline V and J ends were trimmed by 3 bases and 5 bases, with 10 bases remaining between them. CDR3 in DNA: TGTGCCAGCAGCTTTGCGAAGGGGACTGAAGCTTTCTTT. Translated, it gives CASSFAKGTEAFF.

The chain uses TRBV6-1 and TRBJ2-1, with a possible D match to TRBD1 (6 bases). Trimming pared 7 bases from V and 7 bases from J, leaving 14 bases between. The V gene's germline CDR1 is MNHNS and CDR2 SASEGT. The CDR3 runs to 13 residues. CDR3 sequence reads: CASKLDRQNEQFF. CDR3 in DNA: TGTGCCAGCAAGTTAGACAGGCAGAATGAGCAGTTCTTC.

The V gene is TRBV5-1, the J gene TRBJ2-3, with 12 positions matching TRBD2. With 5 bases clipped from V and 0 bases from J, the junction kept 13 bases outside the gene matches. This CDR3 spans 19 amino acids. Germline loops: CDR1 SGHRS, CDR2 YFSETQ. For the CDR3, the DNA is TGCGCCAGCAGTTTACGCCCGACTAGCGGGGGCCCTAGCACAGATACGCAGTATTTT. The encoded protein is CASSLRPTSGGPSTDTQYF.

As to this clone: Germline is not matched at one junction end, which may reflect a read error. Here the CDR3 DNA reads TGTGCTAGCAGCCCTCGGGTAGCGGGAGTTCCTACCGGGGAGCTGTTTTTT. This sequence encodes CASSPRVAGVPTGELFF. The V and J genes are TRBV7-7 and TRBJ2-2; TRBD2 matches 9 bases. The CDR3 covers 17 residues. Looked up from germline, CDR1 is SSHAT and CDR2 is FNYEAQ (reference sequence). The whole variable domain, remainder taken from reference TRBV7-7 and TRBJ2-2, is GAGVSQSPRYKVTKRGQDVTLRCDPISSHATLYWYQQALGQGPEFLTYFNYEAQPDKSGLPSDRFSAERPEGSISTLTIQRTEQRDSAMYRCASSPRVAGVPTGELFFGEGSRLTVL.

This rearrangement joins TRBV6-4 to TRBJ1-1; 8 nucleotides match TRBD1. The V segment lost 8 bases and the J segment 4 bases; nucleotides outside the gene matches: 15. CDR3 length: 16 amino acids. Germline loops: CDR1 MRHNA, CDR2 SNTAGT. The CDR3 DNA follows: TGTGCCAGCCGATTCCAGGGGGCGGCGGGGGCCACTGAAGCTTTCTTT. Its translation: CASRFQGAAGATEAFF.

This clone showed up just a few times. This chain uses TRBV29-1 with TRBJ2-1; D may be TRBD2 (7 bases). The CDR3 has 16 amino acids. Trimming took off 4 bases at V and 2 bases at J, with 18 bases between the two ends. CDR1 and CDR2 (germline): SQVTM, ANQGSEA. The CDR3 sequence is CSVGGRGEEAYNEQFF. The DNA for the CDR3 is TGCAGCGTTGGGGGGAGGGGGGAAGAAGCCTACAATGAGCAGTTCTTC.

The rearrangement links TRBV9 to TRBJ1-1; D remains unclear. Germline V CDR1 and CDR2: SGDLS, YYNGEE. This CDR3 has 15 amino acids. Trimming pared 4 bases from V and 1 base from J, leaving 14 bases between. CDR3 protein: CASSPNSIGNTEAFF. CDR3 DNA: TGTGCCAGCAGCCCCAACAGTATAGGGAACACTGAAGCTTTCTTT. The full variable domain, completed using reference TRBV9 and TRBJ1-1, is DSGVTQTPKHLITATGQRVTLRCSPRSGDLSVYWYQQSLDQGLQFLIQYYNGEERAKGNILERFSAQQFPDLHSELNLSSLELGDSALYFCASSPNSIGNTEAFFGQGTRLTVV.

The chain couples TRBV6-5 to TRBJ1-1, with TRBD1 identical over 8 bases. The CDR3 has 14 residues. V lost 3 bases and J lost 4; bases outside the gene matches: 4. The germline V gene has CDR1 MNHEY and CDR2 SVGAGI. In DNA form, the CDR3 reads TGTGCCAGCAGTTATGACAGGGGTGGCACTGAAGCTTTCTTT. It is translated as CASSYDRGGTEAFF.

V is TRBV30 and J is TRBJ1-2; the match to TRBD1 covers 8 bases. Germline loops: CDR1 GTSNPN, CDR2 SVGIG (reference sequence). This CDR3 spans 13 amino acids. With 3 bases clipped from V and 4 bases from J, the junction kept 4 bases outside the gene matches. The CDR3, as DNA: TGTGCCTGGAGGGACAGGGCGCCCTATGGCTACACCTTC. This translates into CAWRDRAPYGYTF. Supplemented by reference TRBV30 and TRBJ1-2, the full variable domain reads SQTIHQWPATLVQPVGSPLSLECTVEGTSNPNLYWYRQAAGRGLQLLFYSVGIGQISSEVPQNLSASRPQDRQFILSSKKLLLSDSGFYLCAWRDRAPYGYTFGSGTRLTVV.

Ten or more counts support this clone. The chain joins TRBV5-4 to TRBJ2-2; D might be TRBD1 (5 bases). The germline V gene encodes CDR1 SGHNT and CDR2 YYREEE (reference sequence). Trimming pared 4 bases from V and 1 base from J, leaving 11 bases between. This CDR3 is built from 15 residues. CDR3: CASSQDKRNTGELFF. The DNA of the CDR3 is TGTGCCAGCAGCCAGGACAAGAGGAACACCGGGGAGCTGTTTTTT. Full variable domain (outside the CDR3, taken from reference TRBV5-4 and TRBJ2-2): ETGVTQSPTHLIKTRGQQVTLRCSSQSGHNTVSWYQQALGQGPQFIFQYYREEENGRGNFPPRFSGLQFPNYSSELNVNALELDDSALYLCASSQDKRNTGELFFGEGSRLTVL.

The chain has TRBV5-1 and TRBJ1-1; D unresolved. The CDR3 is made up of 14 amino acids. Per the germline V gene, CDR1 is SGHRS and CDR2 is YFSETQ. Deletions cut 0 bases from V and 6 bases from J, with 12 bases between. CDR3 in amino acids: CASSLGGVGAEAFF. For the CDR3, the DNA is TGCGCCAGCAGCTTGGGCGGGGTGGGAGCTGAAGCTTTCTTT.

This chain connects TRBV5-1 to TRBJ1-1; no firm D call. This CDR3 spans 14 amino acids. The V end was cut by 0 bases, the J end by 2 bases, with 8 bases between. Germline lookup yields CDR1 SGHRS and CDR2 YFSETQ. The CDR3 DNA reads TGCGCCAGCAGCTTGGAGAGGCCTAACACTGAAGCTTTCTTT. This gives the protein CASSLERPNTEAFF.